The 14 T cell receptor beta chains below come from one sample, sequenced in a study of shared clonotypes between healthy human individuals. Method: immunoSEQ multiplex PCR; TCRdb's copy keeps in-frame clones and lacks some. The sample has around 550,000 clones; 85% to 95% are singletons. CD45RO-negative cells were positively selected for CCR7, leaving out terminally differentiated effector memory CD45RA+ cells. Sequencing was carried out using naive CD8+ T cells sorted from blood. Receptors were obtained from a woman in her twenties or thirties in good health.

This clone was counted between two and nine times. The J gene is TRBJ1-1, the V gene TRBV30; D is uncertain. Looked up from germline, CDR1 is GTSNPN and CDR2 is SVGIG (reference sequence). With 4 bases removed from V and 1 base from J, the gap between germline ends came to 4 bases. The CDR3 length is 11 residues. The DNA of the CDR3 is TGTGCCTGGAACCGGAACACTGAAGCTTTCTTT. As protein: CAWNRNTEAFF.

The chain links TRBV11-2 to TRBJ1-1, with D possibly being TRBD1 (5 bases). V lost 8 bases and J 5 bases, leaving 15 bases between the germline ends. The length of the CDR3 is 13 residues. Looked up from germline, CDR1 is SGHAT and CDR2 is FQNNGV. CDR3 bases: TGTGCCAGCGGGAGTCCGGGGCGGACTGAAGCTTTCTTT. This translates into CASGSPGRTEAFF.

The genes are TRBV30 and TRBJ1-2; the D gene is possibly TRBD1 (5 bases). Germline CDR1 reads GTSNPN; CDR2 reads SVGIG (reference sequence). V was cut by 1 base and J by 1 base, with 13 bases left in between. The CDR3 extends over 15 amino acids. CDR3 nucleotide sequence: TGTGCCTGGAGTGCCAGGGAGTCGGGTAACTATGGCTACACCTTC. Protein product: CAWSARESGNYGYTF.

This clone was seen once. The rearrangement links TRBV6-1 to TRBJ2-5, with 15 bases lining up with TRBD2. Germline V gene data show CDR1 as MNHNS and CDR2 as SASEGT. Germline trimming cut 11 bases from V and 2 bases from J; bases unmatched to any gene: 3. The CDR3 spans 14 residues. The CDR3, as DNA: TGTGCCGGGGGACTAGCGGGAGGACAAGAGACCCAGTACTTC. Translation gives CAGGLAGGQETQYF.

This clone came up once. The genes are TRBV28 and TRBJ1-2; D uncertain. The CDR3 sequence is 13 residues long. Germline V CDR1 and CDR2: MDHEN, SYDVKM. Between the trimmed V and J ends, which lost 1 base and 6 bases, there was a span of 9 bases. In nucleotides, the CDR3 is TGTGCCAGCAGTTTATTGCCCGTGGATGGCTACACCTTC. Protein sequence: CASSLLPVDGYTF.

The chain couples TRBV4-1 to TRBJ2-1; D not resolved. V gave up 1 base and J gave up 0 bases, with 10 bases separating them. There are 16 residues in the CDR3. Germline V gene data show CDR1 as MGHRA and CDR2 as YSYEKL. The CDR3 DNA follows: TGCGCCAGCAGCCAAGGCTTGATCAGCTCCTACAATGAGCAGTTCTTC. Translating it yields CASSQGLISSYNEQFF.

The chain carries TRBV28 and TRBJ1-1, with D maybe TRBD1 (6 bases). The CDR3 runs to 14 residues. The germline V gene has CDR1 MDHEN and CDR2 SYDVKM. V lost 3 bases and J 1 base, leaving 9 bases between the germline ends. The CDR3: CASSLVQGNTEAFF. The CDR3 coding sequence is TGTGCCAGCAGTTTGGTACAGGGGAACACTGAAGCTTTCTTT.

The V call is TRBV13, the J call TRBJ2-2, with a weak D call TRBD2 (5 bases). Trimming took off 1 base at V and 0 bases at J, with 12 bases between the two ends. The V gene's germline CDR1 is PRHDT and CDR2 FYEKMQ (reference sequence). This CDR3 region has 17 residues. CDR3 coding DNA: TGTGCCAGCAGCTTAGAGCAAGGAGGCCCGAACACCGGGGAGCTGTTTTTT. Translating gives CASSLEQGGPNTGELFF.

The CDR3 nucleotides read TGTGCCAGCAGTGGTCGGCGGGAGATCGGCGAGCAGTACTTC. This encodes CASSGRREIGEQYF. The chain carries TRBV6-5 and TRBJ2-7; 7 positions agree with TRBD2. Germline lookup yields CDR1 MNHEY and CDR2 SVGAGI. The CDR3 sequence is 14 residues long. The V and J ends lost 5 bases and 6 bases, in that order; junction bases with no gene match: 10.

The chain uses TRBV29-1 and TRBJ2-7, with D perhaps matching TRBD1 (6 bases). Germline lookup yields CDR1 SQVTM and CDR2 ANQGSEA. This CDR3 is built from 13 residues. V was trimmed by 4 bases and J by 0 bases, leaving 10 bases between them. The CDR3 spells CSVADRTSYEQYF. CDR3 sequence (DNA): TGCAGCGTTGCGGACAGAACCTCCTACGAGCAGTACTTC.

The V call is TRBV2, the J call TRBJ2-1, with D tentatively TRBD1 or TRBD2 (5 bases each). Germline V gene lookup returns CDR1 SNHLY and CDR2 FYNNEI. The length of the CDR3 is 13 residues. The germline V and J ends were trimmed by 7 bases and 12 bases, with 19 bases remaining between them. The CDR3 protein is CASMSWGTTGQFF. The CDR3 DNA reads TGTGCCAGCATGAGTTGGGGGACCACCGGGCAGTTCTTC.

The chain combines TRBV4-1 with TRBJ2-5, with 7 bases lining up with TRBD1. The CDR3 totals 14 residues. In germline, CDR1 is MGHRA, CDR2 YSYEKL. Trimming took 4 bases from V and 5 from J; bases not matched to a gene: 7. The CDR3 nucleotides read TGCGCCAGCAGCCCAGGACAGGTTTGGGAGACCCAGTACTTC. Amino acid sequence: CASSPGQVWETQYF.

V and J are TRBV6-5 and TRBJ1-4; D is ambiguous. Germline values: CDR1 MNHEY, CDR2 SVGAGI. This CDR3 is built from 15 residues. The V and J ends lost 6 bases and 0 bases respectively, with 11 bases between them. CDR3 sequence: CASSRWETTNEKLFF. CDR3 DNA sequence: TGTGCCAGCAGCCGGTGGGAAACAACTAATGAAAAACTGTTTTTT.

This clone occurred once. V and J are TRBV7-8 and TRBJ2-7; D is undetermined. The CDR3 is 15 amino acids. The germline V and J ends were trimmed by 1 base and 0 bases, with 10 bases remaining between them. CDR1 and CDR2 from the germline V gene are SGHVS and FQNEAQ. The CDR3 DNA reads as TGTGCCAGCAGCTTAGTTCGGGTAAGCTCCTACGAGCAGTACTTC. This gives the protein CASSLVRVSSYEQYF. The full variable domain, in which reference TRBV7-8 and TRBJ2-7 provide the parts outside the CDR3, is GAGVSQSPRYKVAKRGQDVALRCDPISGHVSLFWYQQALGQGPEFLTYFQNEAQLDKSGLPSDRFFAERPEGSVSTLKIQRTQQEDSAVYLCASSLVRVSSYEQYFGPGTRLTVT.